What follows describes a single TCR beta chain. What it binds is not known. This sample stems from a study of blood T cells in healthy people across ages. Study information: Per two T cells, about one barcoded beta molecule was captured through template switching.

Combining a sample-barcoded 5' primer with a J-beta primer mix, a second PCR ran for about 7 to 11 cycles. Tags on each cDNA molecule came from a template-switch adaptor with 12 random nucleotides. TCRdb re-derived calls from the 5' RACE reads in MiXCR, one entry per CDR3 protein. Of fewer than 2,000,000 distinct CDR3 sequences listed, about 35% are singletons. Findings and limits, study-wide: The diversity estimates, figures obtained from one million T cells, were considered underestimates.

Germline CDR1 and CDR2: MNHEY and SMNVEV (reference sequence). The CDR3 loop spans 15 amino acids. V was clipped by 3 bases and J by 2 bases, with 11 bases between them. The study drew donors from healthy Caucasian individuals in Russia aged about 6 to 90. V is TRBV27 and J is TRBJ2-1, with no clear D. This clonotype originated in a woman aged 25 to 39 in good health. The sequencing sample was made of blood. CDR3 nucleotide sequence: TGTGCCAGCAGTTTTGACTTATCACCCTACAATGAGCAGTTCTTC. Its protein is CASSFDLSPYNEQFF.